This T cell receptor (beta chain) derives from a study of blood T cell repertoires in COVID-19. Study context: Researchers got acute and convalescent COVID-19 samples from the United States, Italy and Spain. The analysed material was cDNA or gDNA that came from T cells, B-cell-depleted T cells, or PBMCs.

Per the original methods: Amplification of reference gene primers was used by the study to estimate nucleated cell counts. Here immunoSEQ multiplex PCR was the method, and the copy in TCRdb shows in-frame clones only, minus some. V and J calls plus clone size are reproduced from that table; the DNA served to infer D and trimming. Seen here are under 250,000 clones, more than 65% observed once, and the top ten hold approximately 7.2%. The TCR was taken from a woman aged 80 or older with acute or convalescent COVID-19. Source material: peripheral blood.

This CDR3 reads CASWRVGYGYTF. In DNA form, the CDR3 reads TGTGCCAGCTGGAGGGTGGGTTATGGCTACACCTTC. This chain links TRBV6-5 with TRBJ1-2, with unresolved D. V shed 8 bases and J shed 5 bases, with 12 bases lying between them. Germline CDR1 is MNHEY and CDR2 is SVGAGI. This CDR3 spans 12 amino acids.